This T cell receptor beta chain is drawn from a study of T cell repertoires in cytomegalovirus infection. Study-wide background: Indicated by public TCR beta signatures were CMV infection and matching HLA type.

V was pared by 10 bases and J by 0 bases, with 10 bases of the junction left unmatched. Per germline, CDR1 SGHTA and CDR2 FQGTGA. The CDR3 totals 15 residues. TCRdb re-derived calls from the reads in MiXCR, one entry per CDR3 protein. The sample has 150,000 to 200,000 distinct CDR3 sequences, approximately 15% seen once. The origin of this receptor is a human donor in good health (CMV status not recorded). Some clones in this sample may be carry-over from other donors' samples. The V and J genes are TRBV7-3 and TRBJ2-3, with 7 bases fitting TRBD2. The specimen sequenced was PBMCs. The CDR3 spells CATMVNGRSTDTQYF. CDR3 nucleotides: TGTGCCACCATGGTAAACGGGAGGAGCACAGATACGCAGTATTTT. The variable domain in full, completed from reference TRBV7-3 and TRBJ2-3, reads GAGVSQTPSNKVTEKGKYVELRCDPISGHTALYWYRQSLGQGPEFLIYFQGTGAADDSGLPNDRFFAVRPEGSVSTLKIQRTERGDSAVYLCATMVNGRSTDTQYFGPGTRLTVL.